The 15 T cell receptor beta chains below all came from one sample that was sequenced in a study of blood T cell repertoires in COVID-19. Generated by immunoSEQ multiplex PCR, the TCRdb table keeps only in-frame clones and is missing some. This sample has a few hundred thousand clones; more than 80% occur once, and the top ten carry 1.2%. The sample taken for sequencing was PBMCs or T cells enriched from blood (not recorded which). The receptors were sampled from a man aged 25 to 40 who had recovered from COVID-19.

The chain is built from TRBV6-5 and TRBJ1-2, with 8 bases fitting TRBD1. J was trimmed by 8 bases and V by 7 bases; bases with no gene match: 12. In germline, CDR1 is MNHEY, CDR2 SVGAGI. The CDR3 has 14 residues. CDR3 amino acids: CASTRDRRYFGYTF. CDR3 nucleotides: TGTGCCAGCACTCGGGACAGGCGTTATTTCGGCTACACCTTC.

CDR3 DNA sequence: TGCGCCAGCAGCTTGTATGTGGGGAGCACTGAAGCTTTCTTT. Translation: CASSLYVGSTEAFF. The chain combines TRBV5-1 with TRBJ1-1; D not resolved. Germline CDR1 and CDR2: SGHRS and YFSETQ. This CDR3 spans 14 amino acids. V lost 1 base and J lost 4, with 11 bases in between.

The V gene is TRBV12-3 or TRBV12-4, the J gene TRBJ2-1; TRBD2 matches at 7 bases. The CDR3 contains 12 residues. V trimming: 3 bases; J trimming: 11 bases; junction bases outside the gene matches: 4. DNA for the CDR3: TGTGCCAGCAGTTTTTCGGGGGGAAAGCAGTTCTTC. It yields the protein CASSFSGGKQFF.

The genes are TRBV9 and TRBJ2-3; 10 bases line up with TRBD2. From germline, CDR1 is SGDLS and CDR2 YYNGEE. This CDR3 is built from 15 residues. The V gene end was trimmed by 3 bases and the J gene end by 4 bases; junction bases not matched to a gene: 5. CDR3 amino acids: CASSDTGTSADTQYF. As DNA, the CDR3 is TGTGCCAGCAGCGACACCGGGACTAGCGCAGATACGCAGTATTTT.

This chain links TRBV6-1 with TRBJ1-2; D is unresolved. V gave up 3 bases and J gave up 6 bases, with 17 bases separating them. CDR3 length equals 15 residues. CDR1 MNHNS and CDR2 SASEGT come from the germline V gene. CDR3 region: CASSESLEAVHGYTF. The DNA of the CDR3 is TGTGCCAGCAGTGAGAGCTTGGAGGCAGTCCATGGCTACACCTTC.

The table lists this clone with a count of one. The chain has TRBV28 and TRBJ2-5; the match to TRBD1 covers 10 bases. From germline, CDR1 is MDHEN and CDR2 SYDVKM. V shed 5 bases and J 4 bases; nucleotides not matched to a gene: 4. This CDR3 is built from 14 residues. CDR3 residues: CASSVRQGAETQYF. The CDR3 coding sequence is TGTGCCAGCAGTGTGCGACAGGGGGCAGAGACCCAGTACTTC. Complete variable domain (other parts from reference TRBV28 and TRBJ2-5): DVKVTQSSRYLVKRTGEKVFLECVQDMDHENMFWYRQDPGLGLRLIYFSYDVKMKEKGDIPEGYSVSREKKERFSLILESASTNQTSMYLCASSVRQGAETQYFGPGTRLLVL.

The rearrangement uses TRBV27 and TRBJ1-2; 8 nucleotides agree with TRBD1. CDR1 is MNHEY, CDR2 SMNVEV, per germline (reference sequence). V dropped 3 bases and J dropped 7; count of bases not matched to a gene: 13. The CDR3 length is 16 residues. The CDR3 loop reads CASSFSGTGELGGYTF. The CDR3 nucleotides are TGTGCCAGCAGTTTCTCCGGGACAGGAGAACTGGGTGGCTACACCTTC.

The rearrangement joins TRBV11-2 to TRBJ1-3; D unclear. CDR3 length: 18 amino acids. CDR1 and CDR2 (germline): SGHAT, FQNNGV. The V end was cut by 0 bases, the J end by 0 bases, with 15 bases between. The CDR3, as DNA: TGTGCCAGCAGCTTAGATCTTGGCGGGCAGCACTCTGGAAACACCATATATTTT. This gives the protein CASSLDLGGQHSGNTIYF.

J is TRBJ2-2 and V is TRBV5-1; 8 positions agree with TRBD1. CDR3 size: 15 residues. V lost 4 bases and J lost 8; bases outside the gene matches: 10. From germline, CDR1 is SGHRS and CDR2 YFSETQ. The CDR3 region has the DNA TGCGCCAGCAGCAAAGACAGGGGCTTCGCGGGGGAGCTGTTTTTT. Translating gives CASSKDRGFAGELFF.

The CDR3 reads CASSLVWAVDEQYF. In nucleotides, the CDR3 is TGTGCCAGCAGCTTAGTATGGGCAGTCGACGAGCAGTACTTC. The rearrangement joins TRBV7-6 to TRBJ2-7; D remains unclear. The CDR3 loop spans 14 amino acids. Trimming stripped 1 base from V and 5 bases from J, with 12 bases between. Germline-derived CDR1 and CDR2 are SGHVS and FNYEAQ.

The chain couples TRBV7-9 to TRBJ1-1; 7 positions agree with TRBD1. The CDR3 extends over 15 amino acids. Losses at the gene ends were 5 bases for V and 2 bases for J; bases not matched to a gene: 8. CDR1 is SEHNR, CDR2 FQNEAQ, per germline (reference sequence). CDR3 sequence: CASSPQGVGNTEAFF. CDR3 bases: TGTGCCAGCAGCCCCCAGGGGGTGGGAAACACTGAAGCTTTCTTT.

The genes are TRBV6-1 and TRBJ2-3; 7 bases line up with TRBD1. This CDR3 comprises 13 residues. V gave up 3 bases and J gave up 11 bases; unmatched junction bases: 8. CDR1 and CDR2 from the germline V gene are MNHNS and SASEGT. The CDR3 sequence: CASSDPQTGLQYF. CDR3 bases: TGTGCCAGCAGTGACCCACAGACAGGGCTGCAGTATTTT.

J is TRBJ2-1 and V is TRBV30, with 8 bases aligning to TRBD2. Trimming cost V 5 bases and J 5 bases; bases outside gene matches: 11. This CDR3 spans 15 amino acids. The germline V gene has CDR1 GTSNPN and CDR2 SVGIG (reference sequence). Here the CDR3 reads CAWERSGRADNEQFF. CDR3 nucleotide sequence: TGTGCCTGGGAGCGGAGCGGGAGAGCGGACAATGAGCAGTTCTTC.

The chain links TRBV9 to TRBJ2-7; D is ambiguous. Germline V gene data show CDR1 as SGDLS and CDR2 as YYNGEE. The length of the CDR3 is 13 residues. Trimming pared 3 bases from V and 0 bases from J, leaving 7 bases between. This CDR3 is CASSATSSYEQYF. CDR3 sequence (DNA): TGTGCCAGCAGCGCTACGAGCTCCTACGAGCAGTACTTC.

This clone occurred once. CDR3 protein: CASSVVGGDTDTQYF. The CDR3 nucleotides are TGTGCCAGCAGCGTAGTAGGAGGGGATACAGATACGCAGTATTTT. This chain links TRBV9 with TRBJ2-3; TRBD2 is a possible D gene (6 bases). There are 15 residues in the CDR3. CDR1 and CDR2 from the germline V gene are SGDLS and YYNGEE. Trimming left V 0 bases short and J 3 bases short, with 11 bases between.